These 28 T cell receptor beta chains were sequenced from one sample in a study of cytomegalovirus exposure and HLA in healthy donors. The PCR ran on 60 Vbeta and 13 Jbeta primers. The assay was immunoSEQ multiplex PCR, and TCRdb's table has in-frame clones only and misses some. Counted here are 200,000 to 250,000 clones, 85% to 90% occurring once; the ten biggest clones make up 1.3%. Sequences were obtained from PBMCs. The receptor set was obtained from a human donor in good health.

Here the CDR3 reads CASSPQDRFYEQYF. Here the CDR3 DNA reads TGTGCCAGCAGCCCCCAGGACAGATTCTACGAGCAGTACTTC. The J gene is TRBJ2-7, the V gene TRBV9, with a tentative D call TRBD1 (6 bases). The CDR3 totals 14 residues. V shed 4 bases and J shed 3 bases, with 14 bases lying between them. Germline loops: CDR1 SGDLS, CDR2 YYNGEE.

The chain employs TRBV30 and TRBJ2-5; D possibly corresponds to TRBD1 (5 bases). Germline assignment: CDR1 GTSNPN and CDR2 SVGIG (reference sequence). The V gene lost 2 bases and the J gene lost 2 bases, with 12 bases spanning the gap. This CDR3 is 14 amino acids long. CDR3 in DNA: TGTGCCTGGAGTCTGGCAGGGCGGCAAGAGACCCAGTACTTC. It encodes CAWSLAGRQETQYF.

The gene calls are TRBV11-2 and TRBJ2-7, with 7 bases identical to TRBD1. The CDR3 totals 17 residues. V shed 4 bases, J shed 0 bases, and the junction held 12 bases outside the gene matches. Germline V gives CDR1 SGHAT, CDR2 FQNNGV. The CDR3 DNA is TGTGCCAGCAGCTCCAACATCGGGACAGCTCCCTCCTACGAGCAGTACTTC. Amino acid sequence: CASSSNIGTAPSYEQYF.

The CDR3 DNA follows: TGTGCCAGCATCCCCCCGGGGACTAGCGGGAGGGGAGAGACCCAGTACTTC. Translation gives CASIPPGTSGRGETQYF. This rearrangement joins TRBV28 to TRBJ2-5; 16 positions match TRBD2. The CDR3 covers 17 residues. V shed 7 bases, J shed 4 bases, and the junction held 9 bases outside the gene matches. Germline V lookup: CDR1 MDHEN, CDR2 SYDVKM.

This clone was detected only a few times. The chain has TRBV28 and TRBJ1-1; 7 bases match TRBD1. The J segment lost 2 bases and the V segment lost 6 bases, leaving 6 bases of the junction unmatched. There are 14 residues in the CDR3. Germline CDR1 is MDHEN and CDR2 is SYDVKM. The CDR3 here is CASRPGTVNTEAFF. In DNA form, the CDR3 reads TGTGCCAGCAGACCCGGGACAGTTAACACTGAAGCTTTCTTT.

CDR3: CASSSGTNPYEQYF. CDR3 DNA: TGTGCCAGCAGCTCCGGGACAAACCCCTACGAGCAGTACTTC. This rearrangement joins TRBV7-6 to TRBJ2-7; tentative D call: TRBD1 (6 bases). Germline V CDR1 and CDR2: SGHVS, FNYEAQ. V was clipped by 4 bases and J by 2 bases, with 12 bases between them. The CDR3 has 14 residues.

The V call is TRBV18, the J call TRBJ2-3; 11 nucleotides agree with TRBD2. V lost 3 bases to trimming and J lost 4 bases; unmatched junction nucleotides: 3. Germline loops: CDR1 KGHSH, CDR2 LQKENI. This CDR3 has 15 amino acids. CDR3 nucleotides: TGTGCCAGCTCACCCCCGGGACTAGCGGCAGATACGCAGTATTTT. It specifies CASSPPGLAADTQYF.

The chain has TRBV5-1 and TRBJ2-5, with 7 bases matching TRBD1. The CDR3 is 15 amino acids. Germline CDR1 is SGHRS and CDR2 is YFSETQ. After removal of 1 base from V and 5 bases from J, the junction contained 8 bases not matched to a gene. CDR3 residues: CASSLNLGGQETQYF. As DNA, the CDR3 is TGCGCCAGCAGCTTGAATCTAGGGGGCCAGGAGACCCAGTACTTC.

This chain connects TRBV25-1 to TRBJ2-5; TRBD1 is a possible D gene (6 bases). Germline CDR1 MGHDK, CDR2 SYGVNS. Trimming took off 7 bases at V and 4 bases at J, with 10 bases between the two ends. This CDR3 is 12 amino acids long. The CDR3 sequence is CASTGVVETQYF. DNA for the CDR3: TGTGCCAGCACAGGGGTTGTAGAGACCCAGTACTTC. The full variable domain, in which reference TRBV25-1 and TRBJ2-5 provide the parts outside the CDR3, is EADIYQTPRYLVIGTGKKITLECSQTMGHDKMYWYQQDPGMELHLIHYSYGVNSTEKGDLSSESTVSRIRTEHFPLTLESARPSHTSQYLCASTGVVETQYFGPGTRLLVL.

The genes are TRBV28 and TRBJ2-5, with D possibly matching TRBD1 (6 bases). This CDR3 comprises 16 residues. The V gene's germline CDR1 is MDHEN and CDR2 SYDVKM. With 3 bases removed from V and 2 bases from J, the gap between germline ends came to 16 bases. Written as DNA, the CDR3 is TGTGCCAGCAGTTTGGGGGCCGCGGGCTCACAAGAGACCCAGTACTTC. The encoded protein is CASSLGAAGSQETQYF.

This chain joins TRBV27 and TRBJ2-7; weak D call: TRBD2 (5 bases). Germline loops: CDR1 MNHEY, CDR2 SMNVEV (reference sequence). The CDR3 spans 14 residues. Trimming removed 3 bases at V and 6 bases at J, with 15 bases between. The CDR3 loop reads CASSFGRGPVEQYF. In nucleotides, the CDR3 is TGTGCCAGCAGTTTTGGCCGGGGTCCCGTCGAGCAGTACTTC.

The rearrangement links TRBV4-3 to TRBJ2-1, with TRBD2 identical over 7 bases. Germline V gene lookup returns CDR1 LGHNA and CDR2 YSLEER. Losses at the gene ends were 1 base for V and 5 bases for J; bases not matched to a gene: 5. The CDR3 extends over 15 amino acids. The CDR3 nucleotides are TGCGCCAGCAGCCAAGGGGGAGGGCCTCACAATGAGCAGTTCTTC. Translating it yields CASSQGGGPHNEQFF.

This sequence joins TRBV2 and TRBJ2-3, with 8 bases fitting TRBD1. Germline trimming cut 5 bases from V and 2 bases from J; bases unmatched to any gene: 6. The CDR3 contains 15 residues. Germline CDR1 is SNHLY and CDR2 is FYNNEI. The chain's CDR3 is CASSSGGVITDTQYF. For the CDR3, the DNA is TGTGCCAGCAGTTCAGGGGGCGTAATCACAGATACGCAGTATTTT.

The table lists this clone with a count of one. V usage is TRBV6-1 and J usage is TRBJ2-7; possibly TRBD1 for D (6 bases). Trimming removed 10 bases at V and 3 bases at J, with 22 bases between. Germline V gene data show CDR1 as MNHNS and CDR2 as SASEGT. The CDR3 extends over 15 amino acids. Here the CDR3 DNA reads TGTGCCACCGAAGTGAGCCCAGGGGTGAGCTACGAGCAGTACTTC. This codes for CATEVSPGVSYEQYF.

This clone was counted once. J is TRBJ1-5 and V is TRBV4-2; 8 bases are shared with TRBD1. Germline assignment: CDR1 LGHNA and CDR2 YNFKEQ. The CDR3 runs to 14 residues. The V segment lost 5 bases and the J segment 2 bases; nucleotides outside the gene matches: 2. The CDR3 DNA is TGTGCCAGCAGCTCGGACAGGGGCAATCAGCCCCAGCATTTT. It specifies CASSSDRGNQPQHF.

The rearrangement joins TRBV7-8 to TRBJ1-1; D perhaps matches TRBD1 (5 bases). V shed 2 bases and J shed 6 bases, with 19 bases lying between them. Germline V gives CDR1 SGHVS, CDR2 FQNEAQ. CDR3 length equals 16 residues. CDR3 region: CASSLRGFSGAAEAFF. For the CDR3, the DNA is TGTGCCAGCAGCTTACGGGGGTTTTCAGGTGCGGCTGAAGCTTTCTTT. Filled out from reference TRBV7-8 and TRBJ1-1, the complete variable domain reads GAGVSQSPRYKVAKRGQDVALRCDPISGHVSLFWYQQALGQGPEFLTYFQNEAQLDKSGLPSDRFFAERPEGSVSTLKIQRTQQEDSAVYLCASSLRGFSGAAEAFFGQGTRLTVV.

The chain uses TRBV4-1 and TRBJ2-3; possibly TRBD2 for D (6 bases). Germline loops: CDR1 MGHRA, CDR2 YSYEKL. The ends were cut back, 0 bases at V and 5 bases at J, with 18 bases in the middle. CDR3 size: 17 residues. Here the CDR3 reads CASSQDLGAGYIDTQYF. The CDR3 DNA is TGCGCCAGCAGCCAAGATCTAGGAGCGGGTTATATAGATACGCAGTATTTT.

The rearrangement uses TRBV4-1 and TRBJ2-1; 7 nucleotides line up with TRBD1. The CDR3 totals 17 residues. V lost 4 bases and J lost 5; bases outside the gene matches: 14. Looked up from germline, CDR1 is MGHRA and CDR2 is YSYEKL. The CDR3 DNA is TGCGCCAGCAGCCGCCCACAGGGGCACCTAGACGACAATGAGCAGTTCTTC. Protein sequence: CASSRPQGHLDDNEQFF.

The chain is built from TRBV28 and TRBJ2-7; 7 bases are shared with TRBD1. Losses at the gene ends were 4 bases for V and 7 bases for J; bases not matched to a gene: 10. This CDR3 is 14 amino acids long. Germline loops: CDR1 MDHEN, CDR2 SYDVKM. CDR3 in DNA: TGTGCCAGCAGTTACGACAGGGTGGCTATAGAGCAGTACTTC. Amino acid sequence: CASSYDRVAIEQYF.

This chain links TRBV7-6 with TRBJ2-1; D not resolved. The V end was cut by 1 base, the J end by 0 bases, with 10 bases between. Per the germline V gene, CDR1 is SGHVS and CDR2 is FNYEAQ. CDR3 length equals 16 residues. The CDR3 sequence is CASSLGMAVSYNEQFF. CDR3 DNA: TGTGCCAGCAGCTTAGGGATGGCGGTCTCCTACAATGAGCAGTTCTTC.

This clone was seen more than once but under ten times. The chain couples TRBV27 to TRBJ1-5; 9 bases map to TRBD1. V lost 10 bases, J lost 2 bases, and 6 bases stayed unmatched. CDR3 length: 14 residues. Germline V gene data show CDR1 as MNHEY and CDR2 as SMNVEV (reference sequence). CDR3 protein: CATGTGFGNQPQHF. CDR3 DNA: TGTGCCACCGGGACAGGGTTCGGCAATCAGCCCCAGCATTTT.

The chain couples TRBV5-4 to TRBJ2-7; 7 bases map to TRBD2. The CDR3 is made up of 16 amino acids. Trimming cost V 3 bases and J 2 bases; bases outside gene matches: 11. The V gene's germline CDR1 is SGHNT and CDR2 YYREEE (reference sequence). In DNA form, the CDR3 reads TGTGCCAGCAGCTCCTGGGGGGGGAGAGGGGCCTACGAGCAGTACTTC. It is translated as CASSSWGGRGAYEQYF. The entire variable domain, with the rest obtained from reference TRBV5-4 and TRBJ2-7, is as follows: ETGVTQSPTHLIKTRGQQVTLRCSSQSGHNTVSWYQQALGQGPQFIFQYYREEENGRGNFPPRFSGLQFPNYSSELNVNALELDDSALYLCASSSWGGRGAYEQYFGPGTRLTVT.

The chain's CDR3 is CASGWTGGTGEKLFF. CDR3 DNA sequence: TGTGCTAGTGGGTGGACAGGGGGAACAGGTGAAAAACTGTTTTTT. The chain has TRBV12-5 and TRBJ1-4; TRBD1 aligns across 10 bases. This CDR3 has 15 residues. Per germline, CDR1 LGHNT and CDR2 FRNRAP. J was trimmed by 7 bases and V by 6 bases; bases with no gene match: 8.

This clone was recorded a few times. This sequence joins TRBV9 and TRBJ2-3; D not certain. The CDR3 totals 14 residues. With 0 bases removed from V and 0 bases from J, the gap between germline ends came to 5 bases. Germline values: CDR1 SGDLS, CDR2 YYNGEE. CDR3 residues: CASSVATSTDTQYF. The CDR3 bases are TGTGCCAGCAGCGTAGCTACTAGCACAGATACGCAGTATTTT.

Points on this clone: The same CDR3 also results from other DNA sequences found in this sample. This rearrangement joins TRBV20-1 to TRBJ1-2; possible D gene TRBD1, 6 bases. This CDR3 contains 11 residues. CDR1 DFQATT and CDR2 SNEGSKA come from the germline V gene (reference sequence). V lost 2 bases, J lost 5 bases, and 6 bases lay in between. The DNA of the CDR3 is TGCAGTGCTAGAACAGGGTATGGCTACACCTTC. Amino acid sequence: CSARTGYGYTF.

The rearrangement links TRBV18 to TRBJ2-7; D gene ambiguous. Deletions cut 2 bases from V and 0 bases from J, with 11 bases between. The CDR3 has 15 amino acids. Germline-derived CDR1 and CDR2 are KGHSH and LQKENI. CDR3 in amino acids: CASSPMSISSYEQYF. The CDR3 coding sequence is TGTGCCAGCTCACCAATGTCTATTTCCTCCTACGAGCAGTACTTC.

The chain is built from TRBV15 and TRBJ1-4; D is undetermined. Germline V gene sequence: CDR1 LNHNV, CDR2 YYDKDF (reference sequence). This CDR3 is built from 13 residues. The germline V and J ends were trimmed by 5 bases and 7 bases, with 11 bases remaining between them. CDR3 loop: CATSGRRAEKLFF. The CDR3 DNA sequence: TGTGCCACCAGCGGGAGGCGGGCTGAAAAACTGTTTTTT.

The rearrangement links TRBV7-9 to TRBJ2-2; the match to TRBD1 covers 10 bases. CDR3 size: 15 residues. CDR1 SEHNR and CDR2 FQNEAQ come from the germline V gene (reference sequence). V trimming: 2 bases; J trimming: 6 bases; junction bases outside the gene matches: 3. The CDR3 region is CASSLRQGAAGELFF. The CDR3 DNA is TGTGCCAGCAGCTTAAGACAGGGGGCTGCCGGGGAGCTGTTTTTT.